This T cell receptor beta chain stems from a study of blood T cell repertoires in COVID-19. The study drew participants aged about 18 to 89 years from some 25 US areas. Clinical history as reported by participants underpinned cohort assignment. Under the authors' procedure: Reference gene primer amplification in the assay estimated nucleated cell counts. Clones were sequenced by immunoSEQ multiplex PCR, and TCRdb holds only the in-frame ones, with some missing. From that table come the V and J calls and clone size; the DNA was used to work out D and trimming. The repertoire includes 250,000 to 400,000 clones, 80% to 90% of them detected once, and about 5.4% sits in the top ten. The V end was cut by 2 bases, the J end by 8 bases, with 10 bases between. Germline CDR1 MNHNS, CDR2 SASEGT. The CDR3 totals 14 residues.

This chain uses TRBV6-1 with TRBJ1-6, with D possibly TRBD1 on 5 matching bases. What was sequenced was PBMCs or T cells enriched from blood (not recorded which). This clonotype originated in a woman in her 30s who had recovered from COVID-19. The CDR3 bases are TGTGCCAGCAGTGAAATCGGGGGGGATTCACCCCTCCACTTT. Translation: CASSEIGGDSPLHF.